The 18 T cell receptor beta chains below all came from one sample that was sequenced in a study of T cell responses to AZD1222 COVID-19 vaccine. TCRdb's table, derived via immunoSEQ multiplex PCR, lists solely in-frame clones and lacks some. Of about 82,000 clones in the sample, 85% to 95% are singletons; the top ten hold 5.2%. The sample consisted of peripheral blood, taken on day 0 of AZD1222 vaccination. The source is an adult in good health.

This clone was picked up one time. V gene TRBV27 combines with J gene TRBJ2-2; 7 nucleotides agree with TRBD2. Looked up from germline, CDR1 is MNHEY and CDR2 is SMNVEV (reference sequence). V shed 4 bases and J 6 bases; nucleotides not matched to a gene: 8. The CDR3 spans 15 residues. The CDR3 reads CASSSRDYRAGELFF. DNA for the CDR3: TGTGCCAGCAGTTCCCGGGACTACAGAGCCGGGGAGCTGTTTTTT.

The chain has TRBV27 and TRBJ1-5, with no clear D. Trimming left V 5 bases short and J 3 bases short, with 11 bases between. Looked up from germline, CDR1 is MNHEY and CDR2 is SMNVEV (reference sequence). The length of the CDR3 is 14 residues. The CDR3 nucleotides are TGTGCCAGCAGTCCCGACCGTTCCAATCAGCCCCAGCATTTT. Amino acids: CASSPDRSNQPQHF.

J is TRBJ1-5 and V is TRBV2, with 10 bases fitting TRBD1. CDR1 SNHLY and CDR2 FYNNEI come from the germline V gene. Trimming at V came to 4 bases and at J to 4 bases, leaving 4 bases not matched to a gene. The CDR3 contains 15 residues. The CDR3 sequence: CASSGGTGVNQPQHF. The CDR3 DNA follows: TGTGCCAGCAGTGGGGGGACAGGGGTGAATCAGCCCCAGCATTTT. The entire variable domain, with the rest obtained from reference TRBV2 and TRBJ1-5, is as follows: EPEVTQTPSHQVTQMGQEVILRCVPISNHLYFYWYRQILGQKVEFLVSFYNNEISEKSEIFDDQFSVERPDGSNFTLKIRSTKLEDSAMYFCASSGGTGVNQPQHFGDGTRLSIL.

This chain joins TRBV11-2 and TRBJ2-3; 7 bases are a match to TRBD2. Losses at the gene ends were 1 base for V and 2 bases for J; bases not matched to a gene: 9. The germline CDR1 and CDR2 sequences are SGHAT and FQNNGV. The CDR3 spans 17 residues. DNA of the CDR3: TGTGCCAGCAGCTTAGCGGGGGGACGTACGGCCACAGATACGCAGTATTTT. It codes for CASSLAGGRTATDTQYF.

The gene calls are TRBV5-6 and TRBJ2-1, with 16 bases identical to TRBD2. This CDR3 has 15 amino acids. Losses at the gene ends were 6 bases for V and 8 bases for J; bases not matched to a gene: 5. In germline, CDR1 is SGHDT, CDR2 YYEEEE. CDR3 sequence: CASTPGLAGGDEQFF. CDR3 DNA sequence: TGTGCCAGCACCCCGGGACTAGCGGGGGGGGATGAGCAGTTCTTC.

The chain combines TRBV5-1 with TRBJ1-5; D uncertain. The V gene lost 4 bases and the J gene lost 4 bases, with 12 bases spanning the gap. Germline loops: CDR1 SGHRS, CDR2 YFSETQ. This CDR3 has 14 residues. CDR3: CASSPGSLNQPQHF. CDR3 nucleotide sequence: TGCGCCAGCAGCCCTGGGTCCCTGAATCAGCCCCAGCATTTT.

Details on this clone: In the same sample, other DNA sequences code for this CDR3. The CDR3 is CASSVAGGNTEAFF. The CDR3, as DNA: TGTGCCAGCAGCGTAGCTGGGGGGAACACTGAAGCTTTCTTT. V is TRBV9 and J is TRBJ1-1, with D possibly being TRBD1 (5 bases). CDR3 length: 14 residues. Trimming cost V 0 bases and J 1 base, with 7 bases left between them. Germline V gene sequence: CDR1 SGDLS, CDR2 YYNGEE.

CDR3 in amino acids: CASGSRVLKNTEAFF. CDR3 sequence (DNA): TGTGCTAGTGGTTCACGGGTCCTTAAGAACACTGAAGCTTTCTTT. The chain uses TRBV12-5 and TRBJ1-1; no definite D call. CDR1 is LGHNT, CDR2 FRNRAP, per germline. The CDR3 extends over 15 amino acids. V lost 4 bases and J lost 1, with 13 bases in between.

The chain has TRBV6-1 and TRBJ2-7; 9 nucleotides line up with TRBD1. V was clipped by 2 bases and J by 5 bases; unmatched bases: 16. Germline values: CDR1 MNHNS, CDR2 SASEGT. CDR3 size: 18 residues. CDR3 coding DNA: TGTGCCAGCAGTGAATTCGTGAGTGGAGGGACAGGGTTCAACGAGCAGTACTTC. This translates into CASSEFVSGGTGFNEQYF.

The chain couples TRBV4-1 to TRBJ1-3; no clear D. CDR3 length: 15 residues. V was cut by 0 bases and J by 0 bases, with 6 bases left in between. Germline V gene sequence: CDR1 MGHRA, CDR2 YSYEKL. CDR3 region: CASSQDIRSGNTIYF. The CDR3 DNA sequence: TGCGCCAGCAGCCAAGACATCCGCTCTGGAAACACCATATATTTT.

This chain links TRBV2 with TRBJ2-5, with 7 bases matching TRBD2. CDR1 SNHLY and CDR2 FYNNEI come from the germline V gene. The CDR3 is 13 residues long. J lost 11 bases, V lost 3 bases, and 9 bases had no gene match. The CDR3 coding sequence is TGTGCCAGCAGTGAGATCCCCCTAGCGGTACAGTACTTC. It translates to CASSEIPLAVQYF.

The chain couples TRBV19 to TRBJ1-4; D is undetermined. Per germline, CDR1 LNHDA and CDR2 SQIVND (reference sequence). There are 16 residues in the CDR3. Trimming removed 1 base at V and 3 bases at J, with 12 bases between. The CDR3: CASSIGLLTSNEKLFF. The CDR3 DNA follows: TGTGCCAGTAGTATAGGACTGCTTACCTCTAATGAAAAACTGTTTTTT. The variable domain in full, with the rest retrieved from reference TRBV19 and TRBJ1-4, is DGGITQSPKYLFRKEGQNVTLSCEQNLNHDAMYWYRQDPGQGLRLIYYSQIVNDFQKGDIAEGYSVSREKKESFPLTVTSAQKNPTAFYLCASSIGLLTSNEKLFFGSGTQLSVL.

The chain combines TRBV11-3 with TRBJ2-4, with TRBD2 identical over 10 bases. In germline, CDR1 is SGHNT, CDR2 YENEEA. V was clipped by 4 bases and J by 4 bases; unmatched bases: 7. This CDR3 has 16 amino acids. CDR3 sequence: CASSSQSGGAKNIQYF. CDR3 nucleotide sequence: TGTGCCAGCAGCTCACAGAGCGGGGGGGCAAAAAACATTCAGTACTTC.

V gene TRBV5-4 combines with J gene TRBJ1-4; tentative D call: TRBD1 (5 bases). V lost 5 bases to trimming and J lost 5 bases, with 10 bases between them. CDR3 length: 13 amino acids. Germline loops: CDR1 SGHNT, CDR2 YYREEE (reference sequence). The CDR3 DNA follows: TGTGCCAGCAGAGAAGGGGCGAATGAAAAACTGTTTTTT. Amino acid sequence: CASREGANEKLFF.

The chain joins TRBV2 to TRBJ1-1; D gene uncertain. Looked up from germline, CDR1 is SNHLY and CDR2 is FYNNEI. The CDR3 spans 13 residues. Trimming left V 6 bases short and J 1 base short, with 9 bases between. The CDR3 sequence: CASRRTENTEAFF. The CDR3 DNA reads as TGTGCCAGCAGGAGGACTGAGAACACTGAAGCTTTCTTT. The full variable domain, in which reference TRBV2 and TRBJ1-1 provide the parts outside the CDR3, is EPEVTQTPSHQVTQMGQEVILRCVPISNHLYFYWYRQILGQKVEFLVSFYNNEISEKSEIFDDQFSVERPDGSNFTLKIRSTKLEDSAMYFCASRRTENTEAFFGQGTRLTVV.

This chain connects TRBV6-5 to TRBJ1-1, with D unresolved. This CDR3 region has 15 residues. From germline, CDR1 is MNHEY and CDR2 SVGAGI. V was cut by 0 bases and J by 1 base, with 9 bases left in between. The CDR3 DNA sequence: TGTGCCAGCAGTTACTCGGTGGCATCGAACACTGAAGCTTTCTTT. This encodes CASSYSVASNTEAFF.

DNA for the CDR3: TGTGCCAGCAGCACGGGACAGGGGGCTGAAAAACTGTTTTTT. Protein sequence: CASSTGQGAEKLFF. The gene calls are TRBV5-5 and TRBJ1-4; 12 bases fit TRBD1. This CDR3 spans 14 amino acids. V lost 4 bases, J lost 7 bases, and 2 bases stayed unmatched. Germline V gives CDR1 SGHKS, CDR2 YYEKEE (reference sequence).

The V call is TRBV4-3, the J call TRBJ2-3; D is unresolved. Per germline, CDR1 LGHNA and CDR2 YSLEER. The CDR3 length is 16 residues. V was clipped by 1 base and J by 3 bases, with 14 bases between them. The CDR3, as DNA: TGCGCCAGCAGCCAAGTCGTGGGGTCAGGAACAGATACGCAGTATTTT. It specifies CASSQVVGSGTDTQYF.